A single TCR beta chain is shown here with its context. The antigen remains undetermined. cDNA reverse transcribed from extracted RNA served as the sequencing template. The protocol was immunoSEQ multiplex PCR, while the TCRdb copy is restricted to in-frame clones and leaves out a portion. The sample includes approximately 180,000 clones, roughly 63% seen only once; the top ten take 1.5% to 2%. Germline values: CDR1 SQVTM, CDR2 ANQGSEA. This CDR3 has 14 amino acids. V shed 4 bases and J 5 bases; nucleotides not matched to a gene: 6. This sample is part of a study of CD8+ T cells in alopecia areata. As for the study in general: Patients in the treated group were given tofacitinib by mouth, 5 to 10 mg twice a day.

PBMCs, the starting material, were the source of sorted CD4+ and CD8+ T cells. Overall study findings and caveats: Although TCR sharing was seen in mice, sharing across patients was less clear, possibly for HLA-related reasons.

The chain has TRBV29-1 and TRBJ2-3, with TRBD2 matching over 10 bases. The source material was CD4+ T cells sorted from blood, sampled at week 0. The sequence was collected from a human donor with alopecia areata. CDR3 sequence: CSVAASGGRDTQYF. CDR3 nucleotides: TGCAGCGTTGCGGCTAGCGGGGGCCGAGATACGCAGTATTTT.